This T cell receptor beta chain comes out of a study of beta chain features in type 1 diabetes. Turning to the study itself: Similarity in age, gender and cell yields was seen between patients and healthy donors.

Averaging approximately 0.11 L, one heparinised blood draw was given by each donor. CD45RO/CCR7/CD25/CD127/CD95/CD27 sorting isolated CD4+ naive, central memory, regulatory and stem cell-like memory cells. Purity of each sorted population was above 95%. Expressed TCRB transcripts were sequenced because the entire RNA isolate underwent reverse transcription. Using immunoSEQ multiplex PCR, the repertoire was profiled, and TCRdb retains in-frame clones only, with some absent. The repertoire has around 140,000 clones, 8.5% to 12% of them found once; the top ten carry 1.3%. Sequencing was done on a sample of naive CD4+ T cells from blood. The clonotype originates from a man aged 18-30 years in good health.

CDR3 DNA: TGTGCCAGTAGTATAGGTCTAGCGGGGGGAAGCTCCTACAATGAGCAGTTCTTC. Its protein is CASSIGLAGGSSYNEQFF. The chain joins TRBV19 to TRBJ2-1; 11 positions match TRBD2. The CDR3 consists of 18 residues. In germline, CDR1 is LNHDA, CDR2 SQIVND (reference sequence). The ends lost 1 base at V and 0 bases at J; junction bases unmatched: 5.